The clone carrying this T cell receptor beta chain appeared many times. Antigen specificity is unknown. This sample stems from a study of identical twins. Whole-study results and caveats: Partly confounded zero-insertion analyses could result from invariant MAIT and iNKT cells. In drawing conclusions, the study used cross-sectional statistical analysis and did not follow the same donors.

Addition of a universal primer site occurred through template switching, and cDNA carried unique molecular identifiers. Each CDR3 protein gets one entry after TCRdb re-called the 5' RACE reads with MiXCR. The sample records approximately 670,000 distinct CDR3 sequences, roughly 6% being singletons. Healthy Caucasians made up all donors. This TCR came from a man between 18 and 35 years old in good health. Sequencing used naive T cells sorted from blood.

The CDR3 reads CASSLYQGWTEAFF. For the CDR3, the DNA is TGTGCCAGCAGTTTATACCAGGGTTGGACTGAAGCTTTCTTT. The genes are TRBV27 and TRBJ1-1; possibly TRBD1 for D (5 bases). V lost 1 base, J lost 5 bases, and 11 bases lay in between. The CDR3 is made up of 14 amino acids. CDR1 MNHEY and CDR2 SMNVEV come from the germline V gene (reference sequence).